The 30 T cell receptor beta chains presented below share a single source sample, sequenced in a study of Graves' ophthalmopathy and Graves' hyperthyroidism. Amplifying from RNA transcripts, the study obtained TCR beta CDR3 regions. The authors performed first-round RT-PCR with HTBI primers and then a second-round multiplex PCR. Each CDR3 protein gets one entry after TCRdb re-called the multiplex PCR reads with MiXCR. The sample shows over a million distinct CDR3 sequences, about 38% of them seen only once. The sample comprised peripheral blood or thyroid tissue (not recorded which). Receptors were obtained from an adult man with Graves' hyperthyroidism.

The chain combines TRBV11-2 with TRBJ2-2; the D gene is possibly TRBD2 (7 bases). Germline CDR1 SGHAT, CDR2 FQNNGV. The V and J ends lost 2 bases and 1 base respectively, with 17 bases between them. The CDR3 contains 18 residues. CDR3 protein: CASSLSWGGWRNTGELFF. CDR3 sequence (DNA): TGTGCCAGCAGCTTAAGCTGGGGGGGCTGGAGGAACACCGGGGAGCTGTTTTTT.

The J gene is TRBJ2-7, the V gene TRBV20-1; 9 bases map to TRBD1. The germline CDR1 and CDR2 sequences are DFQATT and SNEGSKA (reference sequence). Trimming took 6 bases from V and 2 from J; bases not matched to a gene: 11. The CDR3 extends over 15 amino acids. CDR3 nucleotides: TGCAGTGCCCTAAGCGGACAGGGGAATACCTACGAGCAGTACTTC. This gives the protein CSALSGQGNTYEQYF.

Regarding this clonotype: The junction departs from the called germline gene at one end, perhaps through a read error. The CDR3 nucleotides read TGCGCCAGCAGCCTTGGGACCGCGAGCTCCTACGAGCACTACTTC. The encoded protein is CASSLGTASSYEHYF. The V gene is TRBV4-1, the J gene TRBJ2-7; D may correspond to TRBD1 or TRBD2 (5 bases each). CDR3 length: 15 residues. Germline assignment: CDR1 MGHRA and CDR2 YSYEKL.

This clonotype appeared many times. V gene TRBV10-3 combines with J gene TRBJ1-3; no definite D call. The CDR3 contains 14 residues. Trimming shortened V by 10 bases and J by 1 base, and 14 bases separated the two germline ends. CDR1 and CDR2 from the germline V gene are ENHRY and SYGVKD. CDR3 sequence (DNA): TGTGCCAGTTCCACGTCGGGTTCTGGAAACACCATATATTTT. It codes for CASSTSGSGNTIYF.

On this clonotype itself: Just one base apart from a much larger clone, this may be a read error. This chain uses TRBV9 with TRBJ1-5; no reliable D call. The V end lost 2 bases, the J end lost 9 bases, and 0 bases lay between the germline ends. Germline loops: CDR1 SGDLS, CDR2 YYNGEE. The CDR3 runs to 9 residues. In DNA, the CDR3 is TGTGCCAGCAGCGTGCCCCAGCATTTT. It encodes CASSVPQHF.

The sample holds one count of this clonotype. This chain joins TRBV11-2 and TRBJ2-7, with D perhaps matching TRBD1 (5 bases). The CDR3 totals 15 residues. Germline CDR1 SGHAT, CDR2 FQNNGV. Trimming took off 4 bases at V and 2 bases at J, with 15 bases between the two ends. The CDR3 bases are TGTGCCAGCAGCTCCCTCAGGGATAAGGCCTACGAGCAGTACTTC. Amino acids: CASSSLRDKAYEQYF.

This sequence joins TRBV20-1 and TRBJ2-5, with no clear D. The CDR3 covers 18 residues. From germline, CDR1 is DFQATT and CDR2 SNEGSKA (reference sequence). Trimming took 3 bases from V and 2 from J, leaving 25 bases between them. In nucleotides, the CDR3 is TGCAGTGCTAGTGGTTTGTCGGCAGGAGCTACCATACAAGAGACCCAGTACTTC. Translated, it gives CSASGLSAGATIQETQYF.

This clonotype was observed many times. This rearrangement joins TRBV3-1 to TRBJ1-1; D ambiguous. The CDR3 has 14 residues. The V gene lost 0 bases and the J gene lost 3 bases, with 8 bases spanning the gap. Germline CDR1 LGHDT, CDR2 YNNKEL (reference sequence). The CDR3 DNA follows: TGTGCCAGCAGCCAAGATAGGAGAGACACTGAAGCTTTCTTT. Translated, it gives CASSQDRRDTEAFF.

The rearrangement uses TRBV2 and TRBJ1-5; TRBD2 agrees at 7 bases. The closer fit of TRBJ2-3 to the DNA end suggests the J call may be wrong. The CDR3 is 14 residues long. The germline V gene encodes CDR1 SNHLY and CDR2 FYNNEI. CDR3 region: CASMRGRNADTQYF. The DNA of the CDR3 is TGTGCCAGCATGCGCGGGAGAAACGCAGATACGCAGTATTTT.

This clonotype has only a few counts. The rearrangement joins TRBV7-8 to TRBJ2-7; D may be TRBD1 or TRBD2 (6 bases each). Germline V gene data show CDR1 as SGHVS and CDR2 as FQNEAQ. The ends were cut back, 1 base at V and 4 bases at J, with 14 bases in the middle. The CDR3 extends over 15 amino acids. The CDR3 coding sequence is TGTGCCAGCAGCTTAGAGGGGGAGGCTTTTTACGAGCAGTACTTC. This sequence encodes CASSLEGEAFYEQYF.

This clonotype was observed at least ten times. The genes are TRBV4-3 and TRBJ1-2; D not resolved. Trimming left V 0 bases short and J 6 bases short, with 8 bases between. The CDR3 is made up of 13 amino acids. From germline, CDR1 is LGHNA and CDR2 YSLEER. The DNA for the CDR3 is TGCGCCAGCAGCCAAGAACCTACAGATGGCTACACCTTC. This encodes CASSQEPTDGYTF.

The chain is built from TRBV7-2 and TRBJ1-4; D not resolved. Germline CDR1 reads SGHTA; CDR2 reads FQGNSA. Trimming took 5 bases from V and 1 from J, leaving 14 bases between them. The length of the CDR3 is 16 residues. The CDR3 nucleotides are TGTGCCAGCAGCCCAGTCGGCGGGAGAACTAATGAAAAACTGTTTTTT. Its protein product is CASSPVGGRTNEKLFF.

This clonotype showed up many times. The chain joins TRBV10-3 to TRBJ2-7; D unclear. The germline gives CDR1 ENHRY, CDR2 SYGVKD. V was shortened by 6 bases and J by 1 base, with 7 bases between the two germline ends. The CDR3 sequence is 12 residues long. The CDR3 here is CAIRGESYEQYF. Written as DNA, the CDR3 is TGTGCCATCAGGGGTGAGTCCTACGAGCAGTACTTC.

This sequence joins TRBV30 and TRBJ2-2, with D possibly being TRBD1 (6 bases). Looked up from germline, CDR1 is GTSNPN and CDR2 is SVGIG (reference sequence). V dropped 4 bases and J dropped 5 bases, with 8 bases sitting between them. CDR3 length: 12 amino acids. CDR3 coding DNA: TGTGCCTGGAACAGGGTTACCGGGGAGCTGTTTTTT. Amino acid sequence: CAWNRVTGELFF.

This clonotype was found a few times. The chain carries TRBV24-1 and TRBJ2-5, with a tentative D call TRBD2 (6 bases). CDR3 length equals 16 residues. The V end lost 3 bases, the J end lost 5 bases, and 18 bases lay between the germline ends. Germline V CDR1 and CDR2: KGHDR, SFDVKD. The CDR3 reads CATSDAGLKMWETQYF. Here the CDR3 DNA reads TGTGCCACCAGTGATGCGGGACTCAAGATGTGGGAGACCCAGTACTTC.

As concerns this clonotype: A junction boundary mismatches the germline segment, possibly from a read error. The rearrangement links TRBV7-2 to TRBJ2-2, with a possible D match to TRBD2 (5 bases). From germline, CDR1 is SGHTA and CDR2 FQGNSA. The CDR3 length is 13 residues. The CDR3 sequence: CASSTQSIGELLF. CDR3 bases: TGTGCCAGCAGCACTCAGTCGATCGGGGAGCTGCTTTTT.

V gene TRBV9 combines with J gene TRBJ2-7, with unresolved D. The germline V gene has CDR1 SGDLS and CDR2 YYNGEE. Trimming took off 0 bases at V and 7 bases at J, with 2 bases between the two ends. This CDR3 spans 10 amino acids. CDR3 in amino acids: CASSVGEQYF. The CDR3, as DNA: TGTGCCAGCAGCGTAGGGGAGCAGTACTTC.

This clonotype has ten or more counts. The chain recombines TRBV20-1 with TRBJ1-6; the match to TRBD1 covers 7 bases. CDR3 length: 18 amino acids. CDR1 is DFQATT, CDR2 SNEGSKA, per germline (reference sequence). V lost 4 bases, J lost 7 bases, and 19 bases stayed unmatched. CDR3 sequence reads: CSANRDSTLGMGNSPLHF. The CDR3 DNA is TGCAGTGCTAACCGGGACAGTACCTTGGGGATGGGAAATTCACCCCTCCACTTT.

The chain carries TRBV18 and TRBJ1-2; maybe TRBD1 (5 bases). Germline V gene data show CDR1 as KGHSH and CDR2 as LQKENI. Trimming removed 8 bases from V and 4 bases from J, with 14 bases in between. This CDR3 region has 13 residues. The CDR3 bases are TGTGCCAGCAGCCAAACACAGGTCTATGGCTACACCTTC. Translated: CASSQTQVYGYTF.

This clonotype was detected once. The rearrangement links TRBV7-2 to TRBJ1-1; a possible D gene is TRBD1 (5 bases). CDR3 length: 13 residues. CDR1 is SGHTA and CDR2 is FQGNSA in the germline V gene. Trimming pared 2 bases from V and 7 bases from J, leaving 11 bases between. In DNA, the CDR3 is TGTGCCAGCAGCTTATTTCCGGGGGGTGAAGCTTTCTTT. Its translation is CASSLFPGGEAFF. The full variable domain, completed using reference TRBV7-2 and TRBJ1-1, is GAGVSQSPSNKVTEKGKDVELRCDPISGHTALYWYRQSLGQGLEFLIYFQGNSAPDKSGLPSDRFSAERTGGSVSTLTIQRTQQEDSAVYLCASSLFPGGEAFFGQGTRLTVV.

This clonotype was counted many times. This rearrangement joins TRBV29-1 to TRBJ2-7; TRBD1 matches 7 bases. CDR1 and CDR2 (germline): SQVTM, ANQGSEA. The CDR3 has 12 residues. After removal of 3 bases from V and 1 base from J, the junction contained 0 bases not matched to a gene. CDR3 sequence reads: CSVETGSYEQYF. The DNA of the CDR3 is TGCAGCGTTGAGACAGGGTCCTACGAGCAGTACTTC.

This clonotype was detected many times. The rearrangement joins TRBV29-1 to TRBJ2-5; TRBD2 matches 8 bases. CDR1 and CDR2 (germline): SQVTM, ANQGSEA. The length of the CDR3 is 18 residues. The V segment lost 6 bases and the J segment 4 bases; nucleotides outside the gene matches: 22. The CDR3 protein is CSVEPPFEREGDGETQYF. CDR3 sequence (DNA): TGCAGCGTCGAGCCCCCCTTTGAACGGGAGGGAGACGGAGAGACCCAGTACTTC.

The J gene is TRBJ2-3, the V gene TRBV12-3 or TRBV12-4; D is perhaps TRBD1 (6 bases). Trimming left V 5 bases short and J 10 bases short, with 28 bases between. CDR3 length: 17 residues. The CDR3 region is CASSPWTEVGTGSAQYF. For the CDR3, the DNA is TGTGCCAGCAGTCCGTGGACAGAGGTCGGGACGGGCTCGGCGCAGTATTTT.

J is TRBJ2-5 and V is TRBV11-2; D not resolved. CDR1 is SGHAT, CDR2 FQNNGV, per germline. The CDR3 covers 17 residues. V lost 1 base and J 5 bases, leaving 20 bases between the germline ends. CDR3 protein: CASSLGRATYQWETQYF. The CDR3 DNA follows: TGTGCCAGCAGCTTAGGACGAGCTACGTACCAATGGGAGACCCAGTACTTC.

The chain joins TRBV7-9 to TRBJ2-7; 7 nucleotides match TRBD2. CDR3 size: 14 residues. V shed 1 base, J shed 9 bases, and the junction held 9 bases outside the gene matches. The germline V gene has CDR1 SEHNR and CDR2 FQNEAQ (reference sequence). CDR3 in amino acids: CASSLGVSRGGQYF. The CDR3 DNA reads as TGTGCCAGCAGCTTAGGGGTTAGCCGCGGGGGGCAGTACTTC.

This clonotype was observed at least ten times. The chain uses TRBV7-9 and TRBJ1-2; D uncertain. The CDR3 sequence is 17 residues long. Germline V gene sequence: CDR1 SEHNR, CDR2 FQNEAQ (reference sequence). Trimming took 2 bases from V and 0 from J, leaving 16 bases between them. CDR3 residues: CASSLTGEGNSNYGYTF. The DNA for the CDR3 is TGTGCCAGCAGCTTAACGGGTGAAGGAAATTCTAACTATGGCTACACCTTC.

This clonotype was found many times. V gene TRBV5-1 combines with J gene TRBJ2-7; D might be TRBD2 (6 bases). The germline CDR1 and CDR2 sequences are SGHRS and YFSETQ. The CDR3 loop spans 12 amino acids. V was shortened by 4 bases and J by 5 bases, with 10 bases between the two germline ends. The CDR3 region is CASSPEGHEQYF. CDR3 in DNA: TGCGCCAGCAGCCCGGAGGGGCACGAGCAGTACTTC.

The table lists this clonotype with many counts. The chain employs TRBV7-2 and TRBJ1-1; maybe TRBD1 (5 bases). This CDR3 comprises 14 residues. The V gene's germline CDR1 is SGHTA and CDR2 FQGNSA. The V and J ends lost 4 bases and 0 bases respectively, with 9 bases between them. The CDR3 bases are TGTGCCAGCAGCTCAGGACATTTGAACACTGAAGCTTTCTTT. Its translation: CASSSGHLNTEAFF.

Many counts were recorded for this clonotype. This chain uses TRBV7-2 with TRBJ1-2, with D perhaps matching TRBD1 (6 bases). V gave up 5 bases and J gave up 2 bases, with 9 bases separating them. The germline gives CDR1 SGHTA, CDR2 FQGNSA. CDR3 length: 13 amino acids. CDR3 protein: CASSLDSNYGYTF. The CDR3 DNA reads TGTGCCAGCAGCCTGGACAGCAACTATGGCTACACCTTC.

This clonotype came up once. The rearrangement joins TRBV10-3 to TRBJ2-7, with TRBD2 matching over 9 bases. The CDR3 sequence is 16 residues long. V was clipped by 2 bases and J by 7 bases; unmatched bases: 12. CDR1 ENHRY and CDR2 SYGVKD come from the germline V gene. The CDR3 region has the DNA TGTGCCATCAGTGAGCCTCCGGGACTAGCCCACGGGGAGCAGTACTTC. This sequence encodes CAISEPPGLAHGEQYF.